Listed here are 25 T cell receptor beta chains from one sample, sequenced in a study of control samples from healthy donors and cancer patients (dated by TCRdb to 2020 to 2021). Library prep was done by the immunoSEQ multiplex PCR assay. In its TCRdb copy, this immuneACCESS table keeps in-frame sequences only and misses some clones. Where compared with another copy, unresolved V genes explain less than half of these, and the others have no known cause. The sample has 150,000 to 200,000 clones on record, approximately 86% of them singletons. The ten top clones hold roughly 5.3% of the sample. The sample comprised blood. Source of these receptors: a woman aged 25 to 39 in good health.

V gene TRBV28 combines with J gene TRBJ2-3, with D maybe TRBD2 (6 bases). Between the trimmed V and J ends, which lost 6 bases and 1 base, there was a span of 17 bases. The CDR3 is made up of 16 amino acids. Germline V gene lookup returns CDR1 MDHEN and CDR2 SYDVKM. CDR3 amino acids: CASSRQRASGTDTQYF. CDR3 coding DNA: TGTGCCAGCAGCAGGCAGCGGGCTAGCGGCACAGATACGCAGTATTTT.

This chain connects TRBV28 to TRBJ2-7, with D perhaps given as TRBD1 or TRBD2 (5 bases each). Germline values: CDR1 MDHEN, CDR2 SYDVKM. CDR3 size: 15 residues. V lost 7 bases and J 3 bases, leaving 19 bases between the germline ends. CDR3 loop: CASINGARDGYEQYF. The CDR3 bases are TGTGCCAGCATCAATGGCGCCCGGGACGGCTACGAGCAGTACTTC. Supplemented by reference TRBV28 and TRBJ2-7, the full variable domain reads DVKVTQSSRYLVKRTGEKVFLECVQDMDHENMFWYRQDPGLGLRLIYFSYDVKMKEKGDIPEGYSVSREKKERFSLILESASTNQTSMYLCASINGARDGYEQYFGPGTRLTVT.

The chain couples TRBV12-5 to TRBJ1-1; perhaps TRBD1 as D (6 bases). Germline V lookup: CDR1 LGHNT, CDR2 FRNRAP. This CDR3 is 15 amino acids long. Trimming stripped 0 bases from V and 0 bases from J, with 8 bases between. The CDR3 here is CASGLVGGMNTEAFF. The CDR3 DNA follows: TGTGCTAGTGGTTTGGTGGGGGGCATGAACACTGAAGCTTTCTTT. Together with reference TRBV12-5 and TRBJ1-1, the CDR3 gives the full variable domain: DARVTQTPRHKVTEMGQEVTMRCQPILGHNTVFWYRQTMMQGLELLAYFRNRAPLDDSGMPKDRFSAEMPDATLATLKIQPSEPRDSAVYFCASGLVGGMNTEAFFGQGTRLTVV.

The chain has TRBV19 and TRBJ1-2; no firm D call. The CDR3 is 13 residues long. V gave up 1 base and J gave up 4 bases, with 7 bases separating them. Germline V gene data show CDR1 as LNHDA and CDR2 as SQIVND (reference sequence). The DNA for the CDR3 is TGTGCCAGTAGTATAGGACAAATCTATGGCTACACCTTC. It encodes CASSIGQIYGYTF.

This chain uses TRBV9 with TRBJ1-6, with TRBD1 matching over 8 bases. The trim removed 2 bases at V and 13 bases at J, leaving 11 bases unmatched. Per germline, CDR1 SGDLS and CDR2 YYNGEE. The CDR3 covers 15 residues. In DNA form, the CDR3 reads TGTGCCAGCAGCGTCGTGTCAGGACAGGGCTCTCCCCTCCACTTT. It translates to CASSVVSGQGSPLHF.

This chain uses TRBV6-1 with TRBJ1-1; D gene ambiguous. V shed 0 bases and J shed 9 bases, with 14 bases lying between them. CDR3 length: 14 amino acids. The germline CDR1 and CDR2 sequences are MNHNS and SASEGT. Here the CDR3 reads CASSEATPSYQAFF. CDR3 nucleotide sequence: TGTGCCAGCAGTGAAGCAACGCCGAGTTATCAAGCTTTCTTT.

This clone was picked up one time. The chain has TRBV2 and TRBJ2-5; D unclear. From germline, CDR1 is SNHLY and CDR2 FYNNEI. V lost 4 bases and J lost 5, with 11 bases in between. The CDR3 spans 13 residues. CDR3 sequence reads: CASSGVQWETQYF. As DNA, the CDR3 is TGTGCCAGCAGTGGCGTTCAGTGGGAGACCCAGTACTTC.

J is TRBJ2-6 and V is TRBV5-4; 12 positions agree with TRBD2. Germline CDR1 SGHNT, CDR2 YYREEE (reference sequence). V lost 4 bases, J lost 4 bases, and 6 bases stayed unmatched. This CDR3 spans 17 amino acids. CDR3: CASSDGLAGSGANVLTF. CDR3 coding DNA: TGTGCCAGCAGCGACGGACTAGCGGGGAGCGGGGCCAACGTCCTGACTTTC.

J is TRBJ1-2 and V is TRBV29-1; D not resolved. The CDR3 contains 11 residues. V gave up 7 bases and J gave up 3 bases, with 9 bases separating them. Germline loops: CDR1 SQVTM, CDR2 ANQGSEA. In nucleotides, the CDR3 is TGCAGCGCGGCGCAGGACTATGGCTACACCTTC. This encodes CSAAQDYGYTF.

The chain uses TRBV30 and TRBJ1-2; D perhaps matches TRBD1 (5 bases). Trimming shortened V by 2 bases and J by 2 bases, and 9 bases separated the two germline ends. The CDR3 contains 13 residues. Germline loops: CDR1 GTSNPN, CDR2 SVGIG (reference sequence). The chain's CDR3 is CAWSPSGNYGYTF. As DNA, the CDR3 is TGTGCCTGGAGTCCGTCAGGGAACTATGGCTACACCTTC.

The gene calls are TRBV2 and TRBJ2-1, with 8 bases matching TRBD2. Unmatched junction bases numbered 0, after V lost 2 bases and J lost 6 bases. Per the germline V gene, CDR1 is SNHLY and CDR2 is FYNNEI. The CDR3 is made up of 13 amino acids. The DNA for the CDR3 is TGTGCCAGCAGTGAACTAGCGGGCAATGAGCAGTTCTTC. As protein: CASSELAGNEQFF.

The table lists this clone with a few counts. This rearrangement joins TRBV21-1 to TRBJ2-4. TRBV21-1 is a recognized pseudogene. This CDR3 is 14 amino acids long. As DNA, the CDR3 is TGTGCCAGCAGCAAAGGTAGGGCCAAAAACATTCAGTACTTC. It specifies CASSKGRAKNIQYF.

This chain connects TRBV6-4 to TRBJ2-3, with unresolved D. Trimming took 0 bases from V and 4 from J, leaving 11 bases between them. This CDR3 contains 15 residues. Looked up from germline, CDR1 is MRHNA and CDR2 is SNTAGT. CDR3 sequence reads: CASSDSWARADTQYF. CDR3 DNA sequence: TGTGCCAGCAGTGACTCCTGGGCCCGGGCAGATACGCAGTATTTT.

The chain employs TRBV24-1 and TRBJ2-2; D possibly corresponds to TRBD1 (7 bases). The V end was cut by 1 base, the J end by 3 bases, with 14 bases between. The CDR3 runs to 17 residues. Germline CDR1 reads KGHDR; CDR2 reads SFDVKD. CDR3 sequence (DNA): TGTGCCACCAGTGATTTATTTACAGGGGAGGACACCGGGGAGCTGTTTTTT. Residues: CATSDLFTGEDTGELFF.

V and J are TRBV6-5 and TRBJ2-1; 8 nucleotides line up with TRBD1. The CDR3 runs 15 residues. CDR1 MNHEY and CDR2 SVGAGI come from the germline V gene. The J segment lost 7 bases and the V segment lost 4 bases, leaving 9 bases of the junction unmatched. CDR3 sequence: CASSSGQGVGNEQFF. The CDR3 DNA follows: TGTGCCAGCAGTTCCGGACAGGGAGTTGGGAATGAGCAGTTCTTC.

CDR3 sequence (DNA): TGTGCCAGCAGTGAAATAGCGGGGTCGAACACCGGGGAGCTGTTTTTT. Translation: CASSEIAGSNTGELFF. The chain carries TRBV6-4 and TRBJ2-2, with 8 bases that match TRBD2. The CDR3 is made up of 16 amino acids. The V gene's germline CDR1 is MRHNA and CDR2 SNTAGT. The J segment lost 0 bases and the V segment lost 3 bases, leaving 3 bases of the junction unmatched.

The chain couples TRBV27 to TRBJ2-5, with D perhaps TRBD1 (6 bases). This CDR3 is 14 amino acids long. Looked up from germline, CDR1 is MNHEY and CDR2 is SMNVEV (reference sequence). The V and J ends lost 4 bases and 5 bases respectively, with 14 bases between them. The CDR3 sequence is CASSSQGPWETQYF. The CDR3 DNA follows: TGTGCCAGCAGTTCACAGGGTCCATGGGAGACCCAGTACTTC.

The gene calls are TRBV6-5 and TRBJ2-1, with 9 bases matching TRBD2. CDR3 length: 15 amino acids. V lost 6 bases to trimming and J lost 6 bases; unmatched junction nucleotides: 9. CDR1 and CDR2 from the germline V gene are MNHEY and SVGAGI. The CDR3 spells CASSFGTSRTNEQFF. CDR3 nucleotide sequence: TGTGCCAGCAGCTTCGGGACTAGCCGTACCAATGAGCAGTTCTTC.

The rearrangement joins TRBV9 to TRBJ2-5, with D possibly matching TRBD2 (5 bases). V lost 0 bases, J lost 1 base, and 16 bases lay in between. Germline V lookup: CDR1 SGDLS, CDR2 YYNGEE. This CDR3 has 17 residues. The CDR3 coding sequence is TGTGCCAGCAGCGTAGTTCGGGTCAGAGGGATCCAAGAGACCCAGTACTTC. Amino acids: CASSVVRVRGIQETQYF.

Here the CDR3 reads CASSYRAPQSPLHF. The DNA for the CDR3 is TGTGCCAGCAGTTACAGGGCTCCCCAATCACCCCTCCACTTT. V usage is TRBV6-5 and J usage is TRBJ1-6; no clear D. CDR1 is MNHEY and CDR2 is SVGAGI in the germline V gene. Deletions cut 2 bases from V and 10 bases from J, with 12 bases between. CDR3 size: 14 residues.

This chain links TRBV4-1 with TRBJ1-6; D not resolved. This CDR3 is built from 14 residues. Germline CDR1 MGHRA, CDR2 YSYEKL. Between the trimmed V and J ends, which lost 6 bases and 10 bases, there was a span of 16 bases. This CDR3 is CASRPDGFRSPLHF. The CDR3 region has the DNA TGCGCCAGCAGGCCGGACGGTTTCCGATCACCCCTCCACTTT.

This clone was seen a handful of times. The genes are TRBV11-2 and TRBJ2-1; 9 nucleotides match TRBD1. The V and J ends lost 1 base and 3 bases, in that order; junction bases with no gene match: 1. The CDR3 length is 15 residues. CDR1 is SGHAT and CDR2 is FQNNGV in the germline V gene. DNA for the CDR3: TGTGCCAGCAGCTTAGGGACAGGGGACTACAATGAGCAGTTCTTC. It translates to CASSLGTGDYNEQFF.

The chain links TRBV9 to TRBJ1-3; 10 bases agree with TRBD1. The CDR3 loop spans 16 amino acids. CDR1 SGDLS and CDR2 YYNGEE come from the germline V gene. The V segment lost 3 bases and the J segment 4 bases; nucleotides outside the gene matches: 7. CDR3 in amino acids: CASSERQGAGGNTIYF. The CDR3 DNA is TGTGCCAGCAGCGAGAGACAGGGGGCAGGAGGAAACACCATATATTTT.

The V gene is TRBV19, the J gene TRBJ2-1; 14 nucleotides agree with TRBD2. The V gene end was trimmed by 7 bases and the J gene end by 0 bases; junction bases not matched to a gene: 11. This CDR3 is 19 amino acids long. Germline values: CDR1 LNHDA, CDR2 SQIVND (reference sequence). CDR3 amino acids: CASTPRLAGGPGSYNEQFF. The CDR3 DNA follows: TGTGCCAGTACCCCTCGACTAGCGGGAGGGCCGGGCTCCTACAATGAGCAGTTCTTC.

For the CDR3, the DNA is TGTGCCAGCAGCTTAGAGAGTCCGAACACTGAAGCTTTCTTT. It codes for CASSLESPNTEAFF. This rearrangement joins TRBV11-2 to TRBJ1-1; D is unresolved. The CDR3 loop spans 14 amino acids. With 0 bases removed from V and 1 base from J, the gap between germline ends came to 6 bases. Germline values: CDR1 SGHAT, CDR2 FQNNGV.